The next 6 T cell receptor beta chains were all read from a single sample in a study of CD8 T cells in ankylosing spondylitis. MiXCR, run by TCRdb on the 5' RACE reads, gives a single entry per CDR3 protein. The table records hundreds of thousands of distinct CDR3 sequences, about a quarter of them present only once. The sequenced material came from blood, either unsorted or a sorted T cell fraction (not recorded which). All receptors come from a male donor with ankylosing spondylitis or in good health (not recorded which).

This clonotype has ten or more counts. The gene calls are TRBV20-1 and TRBJ2-7; D call uncertain. CDR1 is DFQATT, CDR2 SNEGSKA, per germline (reference sequence). The V end lost 3 bases, the J end lost 2 bases, and 11 bases lay between the germline ends. CDR3 length equals 13 residues. This chain's CDR3 is CSASDSQTYEQYF. CDR3 nucleotides: TGCAGTGCTAGTGATAGTCAAACCTACGAGCAGTACTTC.

The V gene is TRBV9, the J gene TRBJ2-2; 7 positions agree with TRBD2. There are 16 residues in the CDR3. CDR1 is SGDLS and CDR2 is YYNGEE in the germline V gene. V lost 0 bases to trimming and J lost 4 bases; unmatched junction nucleotides: 6. CDR3 loop: CASSVEGAGVTGELFF. CDR3 DNA sequence: TGTGCCAGCAGCGTAGAAGGTGCGGGAGTCACCGGGGAGCTGTTTTTT.

This clonotype was seen at least ten times. The chain recombines TRBV12-3 or TRBV12-4 with TRBJ2-2, with D unresolved. The ends were cut back, 2 bases at V and 9 bases at J, with 10 bases in the middle. This CDR3 spans 13 amino acids. As DNA, the CDR3 is TGTGCCAGCAGTTTAAGGATCTCCAGGGAGCTGTTTTTT. Translation gives CASSLRISRELFF.

This clonotype was detected ten times or more. V is TRBV5-1 and J is TRBJ1-2, with D hard to call. Looked up from germline, CDR1 is SGHRS and CDR2 is YFSETQ. Deletions cut 0 bases from V and 7 bases from J, with 13 bases between. This CDR3 is 14 amino acids long. The CDR3 DNA is TGCGCCAGCAGCTTGGGGGGAAGGCCGGGTGGCTACACCTTC. Translated, it gives CASSLGGRPGGYTF.

This clonotype was counted many times. The gene calls are TRBV5-1 and TRBJ1-2; D may be TRBD1 (6 bases). Germline values: CDR1 SGHRS, CDR2 YFSETQ. With 2 bases removed from V and 2 bases from J, the gap between germline ends came to 13 bases. The CDR3 is made up of 15 amino acids. In nucleotides, the CDR3 is TGCGCCAGCAGCTTACTCGGGACAAAAAACTATGGCTACACCTTC. This sequence encodes CASSLLGTKNYGYTF.

The sample holds many counts of this clonotype. The rearrangement joins TRBV29-1 to TRBJ2-5, with unresolved D. V was clipped by 3 bases and J by 1 base, with 6 bases between them. There are 12 residues in the CDR3. Germline V lookup: CDR1 SQVTM, CDR2 ANQGSEA. This chain's CDR3 is CSVDGGQETQYF. CDR3 in DNA: TGCAGCGTTGATGGCGGCCAAGAGACCCAGTACTTC.